This T cell receptor beta chain stems from a study of early T cells in non-severe SARS-CoV-2 infection. TCRdb itself ran the 5' RACE reads through MiXCR, one entry per CDR3 protein. Found here are about 80,000 distinct CDR3 sequences, approximately 10% of them singletons; the top ten hold approximately 4.5%. This CDR3 has 15 residues. CDR1 and CDR2 from the germline V gene are SEHNR and FQNEAQ (reference sequence). V was pared by 1 base and J by 9 bases, with 16 bases between. This receptor was identified in an adult who was a healthcare worker with PCR-confirmed SARS-CoV-2 infection or an uninfected control (not recorded which). The sample comprised whole blood. The gene calls are TRBV7-9 and TRBJ2-4; D is possibly TRBD1 (5 bases). CDR3 nucleotide sequence: TGTGCCAGCAGCTTAGAAGGGGCCTCTCTTGTCATTCAGTACTTC. Its protein product is CASSLEGASLVIQYF.